The source of this TCR beta chain is a study of T cells in localized non-small cell lung cancer (dated by TCRdb to 2018 to 2021). Study-wide context: Comparing tumors with uninvolved tumor-adjacent lungs, the study looked at the T cell repertoires of a few hundred patients with early-stage NSCLC. NSCLC patients had a mean age of roughly 66 years, and 129 were male and about a hundred female. The cohort was made up of 236 treatment-naive NSCLC patients whose localized lung tumors had been resected. Here is what the overall study found, with its caveats: Uninvolved tumor-adjacent lung showed the highest T cell clonality, higher than tumor, which suggests more focused antigenic responses in the uninvolved tumor-adjacent lung. A median of 57 of the top 100 tumor clones turned up in the paired uninvolved adjacent lung, and 25 to 35 of those clones also ranked among the top 100 of that same adjacent lung. Because the study design was exploratory, TCR variables were selected using unadjusted p-values without false-discovery rate correction. Because multi-region tumor sequencing was not done, intratumor heterogeneity could not be ruled out. Longer overall survival was associated with higher blood T cell density, whereas shorter survival was associated with higher adjacent-lung clonality.

As concerns this clone: The antigen it binds to is not known. Qualities for individual bases were not recorded, and no much larger clone is one base off.

TCR beta CDR3 regions were sequenced from DNA using the immunoSEQ Assay. Concerning the study's data processing: To compute T cell density, TCR beta template counts were normalized to usable DNA, which was estimated by amplifying housekeeping genes. Richness was estimated using the preseqR package, with extrapolation to 400,000 templates for PBMC samples and to 120,000 templates for tissue samples. Clonality was calculated as one minus Pielou's evenness. Tissue-enriched TCRs were identified through differential abundance testing performed on productive amino-acid clonotypes, with a minimum total count of 5 and an alpha of 0.1. The Jaccard Index and the Morisita Overlap Index were used to quantify repertoire overlap between compartments. GLIPH clustered TCR beta CDR3s with public tetramer-defined viral CDR3s; viral motifs required at least three viral sequences plus V-gene enrichment. This immuneACCESS table, as held by TCRdb, lists in-frame sequences with V and J called but not all clones. Of the missing ones, under half trace to an unresolved V gene in checked studies; the others have no known cause. Clonal size and the V and J genes are those of that table, whereas D and trimming came from the DNA. The sample table contains approximately 88,000 clones; only one count was recorded for roughly 88% of them. The top ten constitute over 3.5% of the sample.

At diagnosis, tumor, uninvolved tumor-adjacent lung and peripheral blood were collected and then preserved as a mix of FFPE and fresh-frozen material. For TCR repertoire profiling, blood samples were analyzed as peripheral blood mononuclear cells. This sequence originates from a woman aged 40-75 years with stage II squamous cell lung carcinoma. This specimen was PBMCs, taken before any cancer treatment.

The CDR3 loop reads CASSPLGRDRTDTQYF. Here is the DNA: TGTGCCAGCAGCCCCTTAGGCAGGGACCGCACAGATACGCAGTATTTT. The chain employs TRBV4-2 and TRBJ2-3; the D gene is perhaps TRBD1 or TRBD2, as each covers 5 bases. The V end loses 4 bases and the J end loses 1 base, and a stretch of 15 bases separates them. Inclusive of the bounding cysteine and phenylalanine, the CDR3 is 16 residues long. Kept here is only the CDR3 DNA, which spans 48 bases and is read in frame from base 1. Looking up the germline V gene yields CDR1 LGHNA and CDR2 YNFKEQ.